This T cell receptor beta chain is drawn from a study of molecular identifiers for immune sequencing clone quantification. General observations from the study: Highly expanded clone sizes could be underestimated by identical TCR molecules sharing a barcode.

Generation of bulk TCR libraries relied on previously described methods and listed TCR primers. MiXCR, applied by TCRdb to the PCR reads, yields one record per CDR3 protein. The sample records about 97,000 distinct CDR3 sequences, 20% to 30% being singletons. This clonotype was recorded many times. Its target is unknown. Sorted naive CD8 T cells were those defined as CD8+CD4-CCR7+CD45RA+. Germline values: CDR1 SEHNR, CDR2 FQNEAQ (reference sequence). The CDR3 is made up of 20 amino acids. V was cut by 5 bases and J by 6 bases, with 31 bases left in between. This receptor was identified in a human donor in good health. Some libraries in this study had Jurkat cell RNA spiked in. Sequenced material: naive CD8+ T cells from blood, with Jurkat cell RNA spiked in. Noted subset: FACS-sorted CD8+CD4-CCR7+CD45RA+ naive T cells. The chain couples TRBV7-9 to TRBJ1-4; TRBD1 might be the D (6 bases). The CDR3 region has the DNA TGTGCCAGCAGCCCAATAGAGGCCGAGACGTCAGGGGAGGTTGATGAAAAACTGTTTTTT. Translation gives CASSPIEAETSGEVDEKLFF.